One and the same sample provided the 3 T cell receptor beta chains below, sequenced in a study of cytomegalovirus exposure and HLA in healthy donors. With 60 Vbeta and 13 Jbeta primers, the PCR was carried out. Clones were sequenced by immunoSEQ multiplex PCR, and TCRdb holds only the in-frame ones, with some missing. The sample records about 160,000 clones, about three quarters being singletons. Sequencing input: PBMCs. All receptors derive from a woman in her 30s in good health and CMV-seronegative.

The V and J genes are TRBV15 and TRBJ1-4, with 8 bases matching TRBD1. Germline CDR1 and CDR2: LNHNV and YYDKDF (reference sequence). The junction had 13 bases not matched to a gene; V was cut back by 3 bases and J by 7 bases. This CDR3 is built from 17 residues. CDR3 sequence (DNA): TGTGCCACCAGCAGCGCGTTAGGGACAGGACCTGGTGAAAAACTGTTTTTT. Protein product: CATSSALGTGPGEKLFF.

This chain joins TRBV2 and TRBJ2-5, with D perhaps TRBD1 (6 bases). Trimming took off 3 bases at V and 5 bases at J, with 13 bases between the two ends. CDR1 is SNHLY, CDR2 FYNNEI, per germline. This CDR3 contains 14 residues. The CDR3 here is CASSELSQGETQYF. For the CDR3, the DNA is TGTGCCAGCAGTGAGCTCTCCCAGGGGGAGACCCAGTACTTC.

The V gene is TRBV7-8, the J gene TRBJ2-5, with D possibly matching TRBD1 (6 bases). The end of the DNA fits TRBJ2-7 better, so the J call may be wrong. The CDR3 covers 14 residues. Germline loops: CDR1 SGHVS, CDR2 FQNEAQ. The CDR3 DNA reads as TGTGCCAGCACCGATACAGGGAAAGTCGACGAGCAGTACTTC. It specifies CASTDTGKVDEQYF.